This T cell receptor beta chain was captured by sequencing in a study of T cell repertoires in cytomegalovirus infection. About the research overall: Indications came from public TCR beta signatures; they pointed to CMV infection and to a matching HLA type. Study-level findings and limits: Cumulative public TCR beta family frequency identified CMV carriers with the relevant HLA. The ex vivo response was dominated by HLA-C-restricted CMV-specific TCR beta clonotypes.

As to this clonotype: Its antigen remains unknown.

The CDR3 covers 21 residues. With 4 bases clipped from V and 6 bases from J, the junction kept 28 bases outside the gene matches. Germline V lookup: CDR1 SEHNR, CDR2 FQNEAQ (reference sequence). TCRdb analysed the reads with MiXCR anew, one entry per CDR3 protein. This table holds around 130,000 distinct CDR3 sequences, roughly a quarter found once. Sequencing was carried out using PBMCs, sequenced either directly or after in vitro stimulation (not recorded which). This chain connects TRBV7-9 to TRBJ1-2; TRBD1 agrees at 8 bases. The receptor was derived from a human donor in good health (CMV status not recorded). Some clones in this sample may be carry-over from other donors' samples. The CDR3 DNA reads as TGTGCCAGCAGCTACACGACCGGGACAGGACCCAGAACCTTTCACCCGGATGGCTACACCTTC. It encodes CASSYTTGTGPRTFHPDGYTF. The variable domain in full, with the rest retrieved from reference TRBV7-9 and TRBJ1-2, is DTGVSQNPRHKITKRGQNVTFRCDPISEHNRLYWYRQTLGQGPEFLTYFQNEAQLEKSRLLSDRFSAERPKGSFSTLEIQRTEQGDSAMYLCASSYTTGTGPRTFHPDGYTFGSGTRLTVV.